A single sample is the source of the 10 T cell receptor beta chains below, sequenced in a study of T cells in Graves' hyperthyroidism and ophthalmopathy. Researchers amplified the TCR beta CDR3 regions from RNA transcripts. When the TCR CDR3 underwent first-round RT-PCR, the HTBI primer set was used. TCRdb used MiXCR to reprocess the multiplex PCR reads, holding one entry per CDR3 protein. Altogether 300,000 to 500,000 distinct CDR3 sequences are present, more than 12% being singletons, with the ten largest covering around 28%. Input material: blood. These TCRs come from a man aged 50 to 60 with Graves' ophthalmopathy.

On this clonotype itself: This clone may be a read error of a much larger clone one base away. This CDR3 reads CSDRGLAGEVGEQFF. The CDR3 coding sequence is TGCAGTGATAGAGGACTAGCGGGAGAGGTGGGTGAGCAGTTCTTC. This chain uses TRBV20-1 with TRBJ2-1; TRBD2 matches at 13 bases. The CDR3 loop spans 15 amino acids. The germline gives CDR1 DFQATT, CDR2 SNEGSKA (reference sequence).

The V gene is TRBV27, the J gene TRBJ2-5; no clear D. This CDR3 contains 13 residues. Looked up from germline, CDR1 is MNHEY and CDR2 is SMNVEV (reference sequence). The V gene lost 3 bases and the J gene lost 5 bases, with 10 bases spanning the gap. Here the CDR3 DNA reads TGTGCCAGCAGTTTTTTCCCCACGGAGACCCAGTACTTC. This encodes CASSFFPTETQYF.

This clonotype was counted many times. The CDR3 DNA sequence: TGTGCCAGCAGCCAAGTAACATCTAACTATGGCTACACCTTC. Its protein is CASSQVTSNYGYTF. The chain uses TRBV3-1 and TRBJ1-2; D is unresolved. Germline-derived CDR1 and CDR2 are LGHDT and YNNKEL (reference sequence). The CDR3 contains 14 residues. Trimming stripped 1 base from V and 0 bases from J, with 6 bases between.

At least ten counts were recorded for this clonotype. CDR3 bases: TGTGCCACCAGCAGAGGGTCTCACAGGGGGACTGAAGCTTTCTTT. Translating it yields CATSRGSHRGTEAFF. The chain links TRBV15 to TRBJ1-1; TRBD1 aligns across 8 bases. The germline CDR1 and CDR2 sequences are LNHNV and YYDKDF (reference sequence). The CDR3 contains 15 residues. V lost 1 base and J lost 5; bases outside the gene matches: 6. Supplemented by reference TRBV15 and TRBJ1-1, the full variable domain reads DAMVIQNPRYQVTQFGKPVTLSCSQTLNHNVMYWYQQKSSQAPKLLFHYYDKDFNNEADTPDNFQSRRPNTSFCFLDIRSPGLGDTAMYLCATSRGSHRGTEAFFGQGTRLTVV.

Of note for this clonotype: The missing conserved phenylalanine or tryptophan at the end of this CDR3 makes a read error likely. V gene TRBV20-1 combines with J gene TRBJ1-6, with D possibly TRBD1 on 6 matching bases. V shed 0 bases and J shed 2 bases, with 8 bases lying between them. Germline lookup yields CDR1 DFQATT and CDR2 SNEGSKA (reference sequence). CDR3 length equals 15 residues. The CDR3 bases are TGCAGTGCTAGAGAAGGGGGAACCTATAATTCACCCCTCCACCTT. It translates to CSAREGGTYNSPLHL.

This clonotype was counted ten times or more. The V call is TRBV20-1, the J call TRBJ2-5; D could derive from TRBD1 or TRBD2 (8 bases each). V lost 1 base and J lost 7, with 19 bases in between. Germline V gene lookup returns CDR1 DFQATT and CDR2 SNEGSKA (reference sequence). The CDR3 is made up of 15 amino acids. CDR3 sequence (DNA): TGCAGTGCTAGAGGAGTTAATAGCGGGACAGGGACCCAGTACTTC. It yields the protein CSARGVNSGTGTQYF.

In its sample, this clonotype was seen a few times. This rearrangement joins TRBV27 to TRBJ2-7; TRBD2 aligns across 10 bases. Germline V CDR1 and CDR2: MNHEY, SMNVEV (reference sequence). The V and J ends lost 6 bases and 7 bases, in that order; junction bases with no gene match: 6. This CDR3 is 13 amino acids long. The CDR3 here is CASRQAGGGEQYF. In DNA, the CDR3 is TGTGCCAGCAGGCAAGCGGGAGGGGGTGAGCAGTACTTC.

The chain uses TRBV4-1 and TRBJ1-2, with D possibly TRBD1 on 5 matching bases. The germline V and J ends were trimmed by 1 base and 2 bases, with 11 bases remaining between them. CDR1 and CDR2 from the germline V gene are MGHRA and YSYEKL. This CDR3 has 15 amino acids. CDR3 in DNA: TGCGCCAGCAGCCAAGGAACAGGCGGGAACTATGGCTACACCTTC. It yields the protein CASSQGTGGNYGYTF.

This clonotype came up many times. The V call is TRBV19, the J call TRBJ1-1; D is uncertain. The CDR3 is 13 amino acids. The V and J ends lost 4 bases and 1 base respectively, with 7 bases between them. CDR1 is LNHDA and CDR2 is SQIVND in the germline V gene (reference sequence). The CDR3 bases are TGTGCCAGTAGTACTTACAAGAACACTGAAGCTTTCTTT. It codes for CASSTYKNTEAFF.

This clonotype was detected many times. This chain links TRBV11-3 with TRBJ2-5; possibly TRBD1 for D (5 bases). Germline CDR1 and CDR2: SGHNT and YENEEA. The CDR3 is 16 residues long. V dropped 5 bases and J dropped 2 bases, with 18 bases sitting between them. CDR3 in amino acids: CASSPSRTTLQETQYF. For the CDR3, the DNA is TGTGCCAGCAGCCCATCGCGGACAACCCTACAAGAGACCCAGTACTTC. Filled out from reference TRBV11-3 and TRBJ2-5, the complete variable domain reads EAGVVQSPRYKIIEKKQPVAFWCNPISGHNTLYWYLQNLGQGPELLIRYENEEAVDDSQLPKDRFSAERLKGVDSTLKIQPAELGDSAVYLCASSPSRTTLQETQYFGPGTRLLVL.